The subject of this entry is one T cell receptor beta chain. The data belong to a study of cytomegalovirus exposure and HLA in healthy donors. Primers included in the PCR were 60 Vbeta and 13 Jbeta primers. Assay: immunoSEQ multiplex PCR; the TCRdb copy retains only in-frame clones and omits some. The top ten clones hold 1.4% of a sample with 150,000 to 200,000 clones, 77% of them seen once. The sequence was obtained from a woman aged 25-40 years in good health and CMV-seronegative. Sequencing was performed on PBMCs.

The CDR3 DNA is TGTGCCAGCAGCTTTGACAGGGAAGGGAACACTGAAGCTTTCTTT. Its protein product is CASSFDREGNTEAFF. The V and J genes are TRBV5-4 and TRBJ1-1, with 7 positions matching TRBD1. V lost 2 bases to trimming and J lost 1 base; unmatched junction nucleotides: 5. The V gene's germline CDR1 is SGHNT and CDR2 YYREEE (reference sequence). The CDR3 is made up of 15 amino acids.